The 8 T cell receptor beta chains presented below share a single source sample, sequenced in a study of neurological immune-mediated disorders. TCRdb re-called the 5' RACE reads through MiXCR, storing one row per CDR3 protein. This table holds about 38,000 distinct CDR3 sequences, 11% found once. This sample's time point: technical triplicate 1. Material for sequencing was PBMCs. The receptors stem from a man aged 55 to 70 with HTLV-1-associated myelopathy (HAM/TSP).

This clonotype was seen ten or more times. The CDR3 nucleotides are TGTGCCAGCAGTTCGACTTCAGGTTTCACCGAGCAGTACTTC. It translates to CASSSTSGFTEQYF. The chain recombines TRBV27 with TRBJ2-7; D is ambiguous. This CDR3 contains 14 residues. Germline V CDR1 and CDR2: MNHEY, SMNVEV (reference sequence). V lost 4 bases to trimming and J lost 6 bases, with 16 bases between them.

This clonotype was detected only once. CDR3 in DNA: TGTGCCAGCAGTGAATGGCCTAGCCCAGAGACCCAGTACTTC. Its translation is CASSEWPSPETQYF. The V call is TRBV25-1, the J call TRBJ2-5; TRBD2 might be the D (5 bases). Germline values: CDR1 MGHDK, CDR2 SYGVNS. V was shortened by 1 base and J by 4 bases, with 10 bases between the two germline ends. This CDR3 comprises 14 residues.

The table lists this clonotype with many counts. V and J are TRBV7-9 and TRBJ2-1; 7 bases agree with TRBD2. Trimming removed 6 bases from V and 8 bases from J; junction bases left unmatched: 16. This CDR3 has 16 residues. Germline V lookup: CDR1 SEHNR, CDR2 FQNEAQ (reference sequence). CDR3 residues: CASSPIVGGSWDEQFF. Here the CDR3 DNA reads TGTGCCAGCAGTCCGATCGTCGGGGGGTCCTGGGATGAGCAGTTCTTC. The whole variable domain, filled in from reference TRBV7-9 and TRBJ2-1, reads DTGVSQNPRHKITKRGQNVTFRCDPISEHNRLYWYRQTLGQGPEFLTYFQNEAQLEKSRLLSDRFSAERPKGSFSTLEIQRTEQGDSAMYLCASSPIVGGSWDEQFFGPGTRLTVL.

This clonotype was counted many times. J is TRBJ2-1 and V is TRBV5-1; 7 bases align to TRBD2. V shed 0 bases, J shed 0 bases, and the junction held 9 bases outside the gene matches. The CDR3 runs 18 residues. Germline CDR1 reads SGHRS; CDR2 reads YFSETQ. The DNA of the CDR3 is TGCGCCAGCAGCTTGGTGCTAGCGGCCTCTAGCTCCTACAATGAGCAGTTCTTC. Translation gives CASSLVLAASSSYNEQFF.

This clonotype was detected ten times or more. CDR3 residues: CSAREILGTRTDTQYF. In DNA, the CDR3 is TGCAGTGCTAGAGAGATCCTTGGGACGAGGACAGATACGCAGTATTTT. The genes are TRBV20-1 and TRBJ2-3; D may correspond to TRBD1 or TRBD2 (5 bases each). The CDR3 sequence is 16 residues long. Trimming took 0 bases from V and 3 from J, leaving 16 bases between them. The germline V gene encodes CDR1 DFQATT and CDR2 SNEGSKA (reference sequence).

V is TRBV6-5 and J is TRBJ2-7, with TRBD2 as a possible D gene (5 bases). CDR1 is MNHEY and CDR2 is SVGAGI in the germline V gene. CDR3 length: 17 residues. Trimming removed 5 bases at V and 2 bases at J, with 22 bases between. Here the CDR3 reads CASSDGPGGSPPYEQYF. In nucleotides, the CDR3 is TGTGCCAGCAGTGACGGGCCGGGCGGGTCTCCCCCCTACGAGCAGTACTTC.

This clonotype has at least ten counts. The rearrangement uses TRBV5-1 and TRBJ2-2, with D possibly being TRBD1 (5 bases). The CDR3 is made up of 16 amino acids. V was trimmed by 0 bases and J by 2 bases, leaving 11 bases between them. Germline values: CDR1 SGHRS, CDR2 YFSETQ. The CDR3 spells CASSLVPGHNTGELFF. The CDR3 nucleotides read TGCGCCAGCAGCTTGGTTCCAGGGCATAACACCGGGGAGCTGTTTTTT. The full variable domain, in which reference TRBV5-1 and TRBJ2-2 provide the parts outside the CDR3, is KAGVTQTPRYLIKTRGQQVTLSCSPISGHRSVSWYQQTPGQGLQFLFEYFSETQRNKGNFPGRFSGRQFSNSRSEMNVSTLELGDSALYLCASSLVPGHNTGELFFGEGSRLTVL.

This clonotype was seen many times. The CDR3 loop is CASSLGDSPYEQYF. CDR3 bases: TGTGCCAGCAGTTTGGGGGACTCCCCCTACGAGCAGTACTTC. This sequence joins TRBV12-3 or TRBV12-4 and TRBJ2-7, with D maybe TRBD2 (6 bases). This CDR3 contains 14 residues. Trimming removed 3 bases at V and 2 bases at J, with 11 bases between.